This entry concerns a single T cell receptor beta chain. What it binds is unknown. In eight separate reactions per sample, cDNA was generated. Template switching introduced UMIs that contain a 6-nucleotide sample barcode. TCRdb re-called the 5' RACE reads and shows each CDR3 protein once, DNA omitted. The ten most abundant clones cover 2% to 2.5% of a sample with approximately 140,000 distinct CDR3 sequences. This entry is derived from a study of monozygotic twins with inflammatory bowel disease. Notes on the study in general: Especially with disease activity, IBD patients had fewer clonotypes in common with others than healthy twins did.

The germline gives CDR1 KGHSH, CDR2 LQKENI. This CDR3 has 14 residues. Source material: blood. The receptor was derived from a human donor with ulcerative colitis or Crohn's disease, or a healthy co-twin of an affected twin (not recorded which). The chain combines TRBV18 with TRBJ2-7. This CDR3 reads CASSPPSQTYEQYF.